A selection of T cell receptor beta chains follows, all from one sample in a study of cytomegalovirus exposure and HLA in healthy donors. Measured with immunoSEQ multiplex PCR; TCRdb has only the in-frame clones, and not every one. Seen here are roughly 56,000 clones, more than 70% observed once, and the top ten hold about 1.5%. Specimen: PBMCs. The receptor set was obtained from a man between 18 and 35 years old in good health and CMV-seronegative. Both conserved end residues are part of each CDR3. The order of the fields is J gene, D gene, V gene, CDR3 length, CDR3 protein. The D gene is left open where the match is weak.

j_gene: TRBJ2-1
d_gene: TRBD2
v_gene: TRBV7-9
len: 15
CDR3aa: CASSSLLAGGHEQFF

j_gene: TRBJ1-5
d_gene: TRBD1
v_gene: TRBV2
len: 16
CDR3aa: CASRPGTGEGNQPQHF

j_gene: TRBJ2-5
d_gene: TRBD1
v_gene: TRBV4-1
len: 16
CDR3aa: CASSHDGQGTQETQYF

j_gene: TRBJ2-3
d_gene: TRBD2
v_gene: TRBV2
len: 18
CDR3aa: CASSLVGLAGSRTDTQYF

j_gene: TRBJ1-5
d_gene: .
v_gene: TRBV6-1
len: 13
CDR3aa: CASLWGLDQPQHF

j_gene: TRBJ2-1
d_gene: TRBD2
v_gene: TRBV6-4
len: 15
CDR3aa: CASSVGTSGGSEQFF

j_gene: TRBJ2-2
d_gene: TRBD2
v_gene: TRBV10-3
len: 15
CDR3aa: CAISEAGAGTGELFF

j_gene: TRBJ2-4
d_gene: TRBD1
v_gene: TRBV6-6
len: 15
CDR3aa: CASSLGTGGPGIQYF

j_gene: TRBJ2-7
d_gene: TRBD2
v_gene: TRBV6-5
len: 13
CDR3aa: CASTTGLAGEQYF

j_gene: TRBJ2-1
d_gene: .
v_gene: TRBV7-9
len: 13
CDR3aa: CASSFSGVHEQFF

j_gene: TRBJ2-7
d_gene: .
v_gene: TRBV30
len: 12
CDR3aa: CAWRDIAYEQYF

j_gene: TRBJ1-6
d_gene: TRBD1
v_gene: TRBV7-3
len: 14
CDR3aa: CASSWGQEHSPLHF

j_gene: TRBJ2-2
d_gene: .
v_gene: TRBV7-3
len: 13
CDR3aa: CASSLDSTGELFF

j_gene: TRBJ1-1
d_gene: .
v_gene: TRBV19
len: 13
CDR3aa: CASSIEDRFEAFF

j_gene: TRBJ2-6
d_gene: .
v_gene: TRBV4-1
len: 17
CDR3aa: CASSRFTEVSGANVLTF

j_gene: TRBJ1-1
d_gene: .
v_gene: TRBV6-4
len: 14
CDR3aa: CASSSSSGSTEAFF

j_gene: TRBJ2-3
d_gene: .
v_gene: TRBV10-1
len: 13
CDR3aa: CASSDPTTDTQYF

j_gene: TRBJ1-6
d_gene: TRBD1
v_gene: TRBV9
len: 15
CDR3aa: CASSSGTAENSPLHF

j_gene: TRBJ2-1
d_gene: TRBD1
v_gene: TRBV5-6
len: 16
CDR3aa: CASSLGRGNSYNEQFF

j_gene: TRBJ2-1
d_gene: .
v_gene: TRBV28
len: 15
CDR3aa: CASSFAGASYNEQFF

j_gene: TRBJ2-1
d_gene: .
v_gene: TRBV27
len: 13
CDR3aa: CASSFSVFNEQFF

j_gene: TRBJ1-1
d_gene: .
v_gene: TRBV6-1
len: 15
CDR3aa: CASSDAQNRDMEAFF

j_gene: TRBJ2-3
d_gene: .
v_gene: TRBV14
len: 16
CDR3aa: CASSQVQGASTDTQYF

j_gene: TRBJ2-7
d_gene: TRBD1
v_gene: TRBV7-2
len: 13
CDR3aa: CASGRDRGYEQYF

j_gene: TRBJ2-7
d_gene: TRBD2
v_gene: TRBV2
len: 13
CDR3aa: CASSEASGGRQYF

j_gene: TRBJ2-1
d_gene: TRBD1
v_gene: TRBV19
len: 14
CDR3aa: CASNEGASYNEQFF

j_gene: TRBJ1-2
d_gene: .
v_gene: TRBV27
len: 12
CDR3aa: CASSPGTTGYTF

j_gene: TRBJ2-5
d_gene: TRBD1
v_gene: TRBV7-9
len: 14
CDR3aa: CASSLEAGGETQYF

j_gene: TRBJ2-7
d_gene: .
v_gene: TRBV29-1
len: 13
CDR3aa: CSVDRSGSYEQYF

j_gene: TRBJ2-7
d_gene: .
v_gene: TRBV4-1
len: 16
CDR3aa: CASSQVDLGSSYEQYF

j_gene: TRBJ2-4
d_gene: TRBD1
v_gene: TRBV5-4
len: 16
CDR3aa: CASSLGTGLAKNIQYF

j_gene: TRBJ1-2
d_gene: TRBD1
v_gene: TRBV7-2
len: 16
CDR3aa: CASSTKGADTNYGYTF

j_gene: TRBJ2-7
d_gene: .
v_gene: TRBV7-6
len: 14
CDR3aa: CASSLVGGSYEQYF

j_gene: TRBJ2-1
d_gene: TRBD2
v_gene: TRBV4-1
len: 16
CDR3aa: CASSQVRLAGDDEQFF

j_gene: TRBJ2-5
d_gene: TRBD2
v_gene: TRBV19
len: 14
CDR3aa: CASSLQTSRETQYF

j_gene: TRBJ2-7
d_gene: TRBD1
v_gene: TRBV30
len: 15
CDR3aa: CAWSPGQGAMNEQYF

j_gene: TRBJ1-4
d_gene: .
v_gene: TRBV5-1
len: 14
CDR3aa: CASSFGQGGEKLFF

j_gene: TRBJ1-2
d_gene: .
v_gene: TRBV6-5
len: 12
CDR3aa: CASSFPGYGYTF

j_gene: TRBJ1-6
d_gene: .
v_gene: TRBV11-2
len: 16
CDR3aa: CASSLSGGSYNSPLHF

j_gene: TRBJ2-7
d_gene: TRBD1
v_gene: TRBV4-2
len: 14
CDR3aa: CASSPGTGLYEQYF

j_gene: TRBJ2-2
d_gene: .
v_gene: TRBV6-1
len: 15
CDR3aa: CASSDIEPYTGELFF

j_gene: TRBJ2-5
d_gene: .
v_gene: TRBV25-1
len: 12
CDR3aa: CASSSQQETQYF

j_gene: TRBJ1-6
d_gene: .
v_gene: TRBV30
len: 16
CDR3aa: CAWSASLPGVGSPLHF

j_gene: TRBJ1-1
d_gene: TRBD1
v_gene: TRBV5-1
len: 15
CDR3aa: CASSPGQGSSTEAFF

j_gene: TRBJ2-1
d_gene: TRBD1
v_gene: TRBV5-1
len: 16
CDR3aa: CASSLLGTGGRDEQFF

j_gene: TRBJ2-3
d_gene: TRBD2
v_gene: TRBV28
len: 15
CDR3aa: CASSSSGGSTDTQYF

j_gene: TRBJ2-1
d_gene: TRBD2
v_gene: TRBV29-1
len: 16
CDR3aa: CSVGASGGSTYNEQFF

j_gene: TRBJ2-5
d_gene: .
v_gene: TRBV11-3
len: 12
CDR3aa: CASSFGLETQYF

j_gene: TRBJ2-1
d_gene: TRBD2
v_gene: TRBV5-1
len: 16
CDR3aa: CASSFTLGGGYNEQFF

j_gene: TRBJ2-1
d_gene: .
v_gene: TRBV6-1
len: 13
CDR3aa: CASSVEGPREQFF

j_gene: TRBJ2-7
d_gene: .
v_gene: TRBV14
len: 14
CDR3aa: CASSPWGPRDEQYF

j_gene: TRBJ2-5
d_gene: TRBD1
v_gene: TRBV28
len: 16
CDR3aa: CASSLLGTGAQETQYF